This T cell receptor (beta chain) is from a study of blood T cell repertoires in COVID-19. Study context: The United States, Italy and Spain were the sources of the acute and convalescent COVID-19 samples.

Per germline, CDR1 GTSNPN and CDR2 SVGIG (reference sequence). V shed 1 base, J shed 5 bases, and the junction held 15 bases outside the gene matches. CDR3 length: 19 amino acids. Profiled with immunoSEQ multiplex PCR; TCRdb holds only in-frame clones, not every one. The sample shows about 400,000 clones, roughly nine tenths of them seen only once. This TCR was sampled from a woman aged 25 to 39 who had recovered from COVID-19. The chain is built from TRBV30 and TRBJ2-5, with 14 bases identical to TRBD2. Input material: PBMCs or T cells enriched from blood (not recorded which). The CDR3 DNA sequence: TGTGCCTGGAGTGCCTTATCCGGGACTAGCGGGAGCATCGAGGAGACCCAGTACTTC. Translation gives CAWSALSGTSGSIEETQYF.